Given below is one T cell receptor beta chain in context. What it recognizes is unknown. The entry originates in a study of graft-versus-host responses after intestinal transplantation. Overall study results and limits: Within allografts, high graft-versus-host to host-versus-graft clonal ratios were seen among patients with graft-donor T cell macrochimerism.

The germline V gene has CDR1 MNHEY and CDR2 SVGAGI. The CDR3 length is 15 residues. V was pared by 0 bases and J by 5 bases, with 13 bases between. Using immunoSEQ multiplex PCR, the repertoire was profiled, and TCRdb retains in-frame clones only, with some absent. The table shows roughly 120,000 clones, with 90% to 95% occurring only once. The sequence derives from a human donor who received an intestinal transplant. The specimen comprised unstimulated CD8+ T cells sorted from spleen or lymph node cells, sampled before intestinal transplant. The V and J genes are TRBV6-5 and TRBJ2-5; D is uncertain. The CDR3 reads CASSYSNKLGETQYF. DNA of the CDR3: TGTGCCAGCAGTTACTCGAACAAGCTGGGTGAGACCCAGTACTTC.